The 16 T cell receptor beta chains given below trace back to one sample, sequenced in a study of shared clonotypes between healthy human individuals. Assay: immunoSEQ multiplex PCR; the TCRdb copy retains only in-frame clones and omits some. The sample lists some 2,000,000 clones, under 97% seen once, with roughly 0.13% in the top ten. The material sequenced was naive CD4+ T cells sorted from blood. The subset: CD45RA+ positively selected. These TCRs come from a man aged 18 to 29 in good health.

The chain combines TRBV5-4 with TRBJ2-5; D uncertain. CDR1 is SGHNT and CDR2 is YYREEE in the germline V gene (reference sequence). The CDR3 contains 14 residues. Trimming left V 0 bases short and J 1 base short, with 7 bases between. As DNA, the CDR3 is TGTGCCAGCAGCTTGGACAGCCTCCAAGAGACCCAGTACTTC. Protein product: CASSLDSLQETQYF.

The gene calls are TRBV19 and TRBJ1-5, with D perhaps TRBD1 (5 bases). The germline V gene has CDR1 LNHDA and CDR2 SQIVND (reference sequence). V was trimmed by 6 bases and J by 1 base, leaving 10 bases between them. There are 14 residues in the CDR3. CDR3 sequence (DNA): TGTGCCAGTAGAGGCAGGGAGAGCAATCAGCCCCAGCATTTT. Amino acids: CASRGRESNQPQHF.

The rearrangement uses TRBV9 and TRBJ1-4, with 7 bases matching TRBD1. This CDR3 is 16 amino acids long. V lost 0 bases and J lost 3; bases outside the gene matches: 5. The V gene's germline CDR1 is SGDLS and CDR2 YYNGEE. The DNA of the CDR3 is TGTGCCAGCAGCGTAGGACCGGGACAGTCTAATGAAAAACTGTTTTTT. Translated, it gives CASSVGPGQSNEKLFF.

The chain carries TRBV2 and TRBJ1-1; no definite D call. The V end was cut by 6 bases, the J end by 5 bases, with 19 bases between. The CDR3 spans 15 residues. CDR1 is SNHLY, CDR2 FYNNEI, per germline. CDR3 bases: TGTGCCAGCAGCGGAAGATCGTTAGGAACGACTGAAGCTTTCTTT. As protein: CASSGRSLGTTEAFF.

The genes are TRBV6-1 and TRBJ2-5; D perhaps matches TRBD1 (5 bases). Per the germline V gene, CDR1 is MNHNS and CDR2 is SASEGT. With 4 bases removed from V and 0 bases from J, the gap between germline ends came to 9 bases. The CDR3 is made up of 14 amino acids. In DNA, the CDR3 is TGTGCCAGCAGTGGAACAGGACACCAAGAGACCCAGTACTTC. It codes for CASSGTGHQETQYF.

V is TRBV4-2 and J is TRBJ2-3, with D unresolved. The CDR3 is 14 residues long. V dropped 2 bases and J dropped 0 bases, with 6 bases sitting between them. Per germline, CDR1 LGHNA and CDR2 YNFKEQ. Here the CDR3 DNA reads TGTGCCAGCAGCCAACAAACTAGCACAGATACGCAGTATTTT. Translated: CASSQQTSTDTQYF.

The J gene is TRBJ1-5, the V gene TRBV7-2; the D gene is possibly TRBD1 (5 bases). The CDR3 is 14 amino acids. Trimming shortened V by 5 bases and J by 4 bases, and 12 bases separated the two germline ends. The germline V gene encodes CDR1 SGHTA and CDR2 FQGNSA. The CDR3 reads CASSPRDGNQPQHF. The CDR3 DNA is TGTGCCAGCAGCCCCCGGGACGGAAATCAGCCCCAGCATTTT.

The chain employs TRBV30 and TRBJ1-5, with 7 bases aligning to TRBD1. V lost 8 bases to trimming and J lost 7 bases; unmatched junction nucleotides: 17. Looked up from germline, CDR1 is GTSNPN and CDR2 is SVGIG (reference sequence). This CDR3 has 15 amino acids. The CDR3, as DNA: TGTGCCCTAGAACCGGGACAGTCATCCGGCCAGCCCCAGCATTTT. Residues: CALEPGQSSGQPQHF.

V gene TRBV4-1 combines with J gene TRBJ1-1; perhaps TRBD1 as D (6 bases). This CDR3 contains 13 residues. Per the germline V gene, CDR1 is MGHRA and CDR2 is YSYEKL. V lost 0 bases, J lost 8 bases, and 10 bases lay in between. CDR3 bases: TGCGCCAGCAGCCAAGAAGGGGGGGTCGAAGCTTTCTTT. Encoded protein: CASSQEGGVEAFF.

This rearrangement joins TRBV28 to TRBJ2-7; 10 nucleotides line up with TRBD2. The J segment lost 2 bases and the V segment lost 8 bases, leaving 9 bases of the junction unmatched. The CDR3 totals 15 residues. Germline-derived CDR1 and CDR2 are MDHEN and SYDVKM. This chain's CDR3 is CASPIHGTSAYEQYF. The CDR3 nucleotides are TGTGCCAGCCCAATCCACGGGACTAGCGCCTACGAGCAGTACTTC.

This chain connects TRBV28 to TRBJ1-1; 9 positions agree with TRBD1. This CDR3 is 15 amino acids long. V lost 7 bases to trimming and J lost 1 base; unmatched junction nucleotides: 7. Germline V gene sequence: CDR1 MDHEN, CDR2 SYDVKM. CDR3 in DNA: TGTGCCAGCACTTCTAGGGGACAGGGGAACACTGAAGCTTTCTTT. Its translation: CASTSRGQGNTEAFF.

Concerning this clone: In the same sample, other DNA sequences code for this CDR3. The chain has TRBV2 and TRBJ2-2; 11 bases align to TRBD1. Per germline, CDR1 SNHLY and CDR2 FYNNEI. V was clipped by 8 bases and J by 5 bases; unmatched bases: 4. The CDR3 is 14 amino acids. This chain's CDR3 is CASRGQGETGELFF. As DNA, the CDR3 is TGTGCCAGCCGGGGACAGGGGGAAACCGGGGAGCTGTTTTTT.

The chain joins TRBV10-3 to TRBJ2-7; the match to TRBD1 covers 8 bases. Germline V gene lookup returns CDR1 ENHRY and CDR2 SYGVKD. This CDR3 region has 13 residues. Germline trimming cut 6 bases from V and 5 bases from J; bases unmatched to any gene: 6. The CDR3: CAISGTGLDEQYF. In nucleotides, the CDR3 is TGTGCCATCAGCGGGACAGGTCTAGACGAGCAGTACTTC.

V and J are TRBV7-2 and TRBJ1-2, with no clear D. Germline V gene lookup returns CDR1 SGHTA and CDR2 FQGNSA. The CDR3 consists of 14 residues. Trimming cost V 2 bases and J 4 bases, with 11 bases left between them. The CDR3 spells CASSLKGLIYGYTF. CDR3 nucleotides: TGTGCCAGCAGCTTAAAGGGTCTGATCTATGGCTACACCTTC.

The chain is built from TRBV2 and TRBJ1-4; D is undetermined. This CDR3 is built from 14 residues. V lost 10 bases and J 0 bases, leaving 12 bases between the germline ends. Germline loops: CDR1 SNHLY, CDR2 FYNNEI. The CDR3 DNA is TGTGCCATCCAGCCGTACTCAACTAATGAAAAACTGTTTTTT. It translates to CAIQPYSTNEKLFF.

The count of this clone is one. The genes are TRBV27 and TRBJ2-3; D may be TRBD1 (5 bases). This CDR3 has 14 amino acids. Trimming removed 5 bases from V and 3 bases from J, with 12 bases in between. Germline V gene lookup returns CDR1 MNHEY and CDR2 SMNVEV (reference sequence). This CDR3 is CASSHHRQTDTQYF. Here the CDR3 DNA reads TGTGCCAGCAGTCACCATCGACAGACAGATACGCAGTATTTT.